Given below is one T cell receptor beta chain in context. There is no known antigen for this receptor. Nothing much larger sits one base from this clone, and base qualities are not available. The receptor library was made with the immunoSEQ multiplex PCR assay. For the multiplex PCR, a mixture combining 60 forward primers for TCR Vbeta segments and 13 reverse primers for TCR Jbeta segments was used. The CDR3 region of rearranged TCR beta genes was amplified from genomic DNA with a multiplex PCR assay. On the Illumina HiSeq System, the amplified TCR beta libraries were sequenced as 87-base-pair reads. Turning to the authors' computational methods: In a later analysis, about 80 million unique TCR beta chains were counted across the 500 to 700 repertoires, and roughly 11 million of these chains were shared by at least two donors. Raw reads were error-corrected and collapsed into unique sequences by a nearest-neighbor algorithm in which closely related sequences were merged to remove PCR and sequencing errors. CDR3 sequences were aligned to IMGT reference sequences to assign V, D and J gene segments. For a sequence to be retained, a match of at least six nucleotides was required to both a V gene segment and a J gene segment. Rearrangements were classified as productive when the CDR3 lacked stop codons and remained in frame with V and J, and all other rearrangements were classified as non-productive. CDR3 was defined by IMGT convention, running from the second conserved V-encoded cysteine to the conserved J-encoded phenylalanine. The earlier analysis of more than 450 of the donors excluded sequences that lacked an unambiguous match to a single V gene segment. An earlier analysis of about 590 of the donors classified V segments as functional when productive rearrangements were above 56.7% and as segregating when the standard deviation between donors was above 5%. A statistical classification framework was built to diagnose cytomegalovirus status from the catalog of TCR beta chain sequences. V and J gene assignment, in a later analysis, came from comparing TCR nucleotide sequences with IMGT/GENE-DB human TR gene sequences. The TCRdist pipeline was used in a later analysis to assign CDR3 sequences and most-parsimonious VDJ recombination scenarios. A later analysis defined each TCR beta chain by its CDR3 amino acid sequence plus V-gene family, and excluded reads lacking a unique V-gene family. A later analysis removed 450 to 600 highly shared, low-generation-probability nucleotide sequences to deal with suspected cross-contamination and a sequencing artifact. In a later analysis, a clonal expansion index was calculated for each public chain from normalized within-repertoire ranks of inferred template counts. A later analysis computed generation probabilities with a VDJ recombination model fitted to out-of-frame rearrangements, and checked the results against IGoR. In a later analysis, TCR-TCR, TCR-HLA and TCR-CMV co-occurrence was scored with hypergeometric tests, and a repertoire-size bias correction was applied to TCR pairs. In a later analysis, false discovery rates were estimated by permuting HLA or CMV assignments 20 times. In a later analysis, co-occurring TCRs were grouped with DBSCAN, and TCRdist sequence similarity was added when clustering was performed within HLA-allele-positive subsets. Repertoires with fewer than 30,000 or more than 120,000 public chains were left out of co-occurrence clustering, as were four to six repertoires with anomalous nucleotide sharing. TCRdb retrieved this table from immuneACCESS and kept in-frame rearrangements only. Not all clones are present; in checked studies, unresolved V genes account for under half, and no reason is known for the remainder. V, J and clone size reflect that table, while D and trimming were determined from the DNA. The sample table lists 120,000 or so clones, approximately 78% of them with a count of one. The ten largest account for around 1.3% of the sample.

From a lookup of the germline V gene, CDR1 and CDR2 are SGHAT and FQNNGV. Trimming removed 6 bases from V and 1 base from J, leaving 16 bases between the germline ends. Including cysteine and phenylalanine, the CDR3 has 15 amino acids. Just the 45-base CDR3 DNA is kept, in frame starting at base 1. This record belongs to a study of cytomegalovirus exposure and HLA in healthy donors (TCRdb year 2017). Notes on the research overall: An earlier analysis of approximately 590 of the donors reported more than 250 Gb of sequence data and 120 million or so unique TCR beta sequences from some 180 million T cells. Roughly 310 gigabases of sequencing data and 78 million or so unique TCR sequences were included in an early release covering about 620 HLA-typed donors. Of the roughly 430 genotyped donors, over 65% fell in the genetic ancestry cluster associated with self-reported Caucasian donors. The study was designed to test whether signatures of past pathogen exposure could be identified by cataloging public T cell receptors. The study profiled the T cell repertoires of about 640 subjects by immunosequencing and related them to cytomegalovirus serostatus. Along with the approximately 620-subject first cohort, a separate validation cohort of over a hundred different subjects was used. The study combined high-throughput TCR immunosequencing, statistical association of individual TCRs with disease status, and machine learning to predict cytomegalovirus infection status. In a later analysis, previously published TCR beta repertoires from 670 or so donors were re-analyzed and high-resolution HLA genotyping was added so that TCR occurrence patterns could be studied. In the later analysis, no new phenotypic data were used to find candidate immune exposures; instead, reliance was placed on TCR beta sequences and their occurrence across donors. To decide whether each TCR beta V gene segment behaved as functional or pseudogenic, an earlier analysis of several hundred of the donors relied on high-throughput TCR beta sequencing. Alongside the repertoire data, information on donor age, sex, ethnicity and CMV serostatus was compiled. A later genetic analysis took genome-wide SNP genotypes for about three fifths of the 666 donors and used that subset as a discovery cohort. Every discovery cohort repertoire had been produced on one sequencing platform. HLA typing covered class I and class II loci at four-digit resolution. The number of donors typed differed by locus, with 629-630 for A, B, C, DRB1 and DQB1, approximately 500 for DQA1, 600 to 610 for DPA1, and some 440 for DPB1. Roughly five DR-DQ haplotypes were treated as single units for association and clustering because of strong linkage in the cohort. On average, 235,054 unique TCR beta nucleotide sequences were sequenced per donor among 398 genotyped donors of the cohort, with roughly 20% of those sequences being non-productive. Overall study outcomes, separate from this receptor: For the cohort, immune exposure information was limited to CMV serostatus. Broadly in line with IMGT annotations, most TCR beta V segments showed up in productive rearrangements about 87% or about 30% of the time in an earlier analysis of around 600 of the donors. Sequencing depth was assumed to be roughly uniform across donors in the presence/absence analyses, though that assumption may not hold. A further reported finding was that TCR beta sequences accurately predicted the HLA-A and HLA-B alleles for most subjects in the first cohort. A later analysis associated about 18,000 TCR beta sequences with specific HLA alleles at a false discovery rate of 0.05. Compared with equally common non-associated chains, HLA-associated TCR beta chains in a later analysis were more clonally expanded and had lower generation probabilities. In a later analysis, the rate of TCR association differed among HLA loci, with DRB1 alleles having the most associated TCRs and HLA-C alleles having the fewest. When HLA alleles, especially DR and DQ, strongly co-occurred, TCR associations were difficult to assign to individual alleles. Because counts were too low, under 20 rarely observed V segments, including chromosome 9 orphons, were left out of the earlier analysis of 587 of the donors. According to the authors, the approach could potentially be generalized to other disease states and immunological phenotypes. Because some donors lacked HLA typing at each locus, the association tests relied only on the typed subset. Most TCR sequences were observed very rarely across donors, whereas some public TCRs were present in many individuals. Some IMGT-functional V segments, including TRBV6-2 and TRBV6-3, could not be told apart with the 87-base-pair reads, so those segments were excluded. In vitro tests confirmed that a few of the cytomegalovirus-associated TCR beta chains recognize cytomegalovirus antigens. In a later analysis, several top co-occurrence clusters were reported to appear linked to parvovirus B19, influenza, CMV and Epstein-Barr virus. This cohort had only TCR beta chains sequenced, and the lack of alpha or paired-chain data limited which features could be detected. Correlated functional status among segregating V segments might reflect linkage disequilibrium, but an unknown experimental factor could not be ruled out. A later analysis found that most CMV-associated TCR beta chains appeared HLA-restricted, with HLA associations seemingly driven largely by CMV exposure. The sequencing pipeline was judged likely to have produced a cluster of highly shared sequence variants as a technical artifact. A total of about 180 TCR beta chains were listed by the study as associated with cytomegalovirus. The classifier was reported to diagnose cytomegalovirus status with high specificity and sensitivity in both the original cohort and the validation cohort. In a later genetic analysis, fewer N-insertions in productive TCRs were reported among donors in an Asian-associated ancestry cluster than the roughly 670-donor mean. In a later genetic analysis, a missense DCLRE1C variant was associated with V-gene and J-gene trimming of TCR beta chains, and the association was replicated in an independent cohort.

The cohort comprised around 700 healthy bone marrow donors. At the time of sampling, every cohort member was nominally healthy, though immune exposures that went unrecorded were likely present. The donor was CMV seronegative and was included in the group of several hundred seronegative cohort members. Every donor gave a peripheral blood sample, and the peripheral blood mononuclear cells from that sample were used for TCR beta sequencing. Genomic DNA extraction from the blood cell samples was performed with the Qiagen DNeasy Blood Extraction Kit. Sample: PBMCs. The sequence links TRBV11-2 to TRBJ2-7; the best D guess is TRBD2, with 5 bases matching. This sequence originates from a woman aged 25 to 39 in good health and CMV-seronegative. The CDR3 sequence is CASSLLTGSSYEQYF. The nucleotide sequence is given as TGTGCCAGCAGTCTACTGACGGGGAGTTCCTACGAGCAGTACTTC.